Sequencing of this TCR beta chain was carried out in a study of T-cell memory formation after mild COVID-19. Via MiXCR, TCRdb re-called the 5' RACE reads, giving one row per CDR3 protein. The table shows under 250,000 distinct CDR3 sequences, with approximately 10% occurring only once. Overall study results and limits: A balance of CD4 and CD8 characterized clones contracting day 15 to 85, whereas later expanders leaned CD4+.

The sample holds many counts of this clonotype. The target antigen is unknown. This CDR3 spans 16 amino acids. Germline lookup yields CDR1 DFQATT and CDR2 SNEGSKA (reference sequence). V lost 1 base and J lost 8; bases outside the gene matches: 12. The chain combines TRBV20-1 with TRBJ1-4, with TRBD1 matching over 8 bases. Input material: PBMCs or a T cell subset sorted from them (not recorded which). The origin of this receptor is a young man who had mild COVID-19 (a few samples of this study predate the infection). Cell type and time point are not known. The CDR3 region has the DNA TGCAGTGCTAGAGGTGCCCCGGGACAGGTACAGGAAAAACTGTTTTTT. Its translation is CSARGAPGQVQEKLFF.